What follows is one TCR beta chain and its context. This sample was included in a study of CD8 T cells in Susac syndrome. Roughly 0.45 to 1 ug RNA was reverse transcribed with random hexamers. A single record per CDR3 protein comes from TCRdb applying MiXCR to the immunoSEQ multiplex PCR reads. The table lists about 190,000 distinct CDR3 sequences, approximately 93% of them singletons. After removal of 1 base from V and 5 bases from J, the junction contained 3 bases not matched to a gene. Germline-derived CDR1 and CDR2 are SEHNR and FQNEAQ (reference sequence). This CDR3 has 14 residues. Sequencing input: CD4+ T cells from PBMCs. This receptor was obtained from a human donor in good health. The chain carries TRBV7-9 and TRBJ2-7; 9 bases align to TRBD1. The CDR3 spells CASSLGGTGNEQYF. The CDR3, as DNA: TGTGCCAGCAGCTTAGGGGGGACAGGGAACGAGCAGTACTTC. The complete variable domain, with remaining parts taken from reference TRBV7-9 and TRBJ2-7, reads DTGVSQNPRHKITKRGQNVTFRCDPISEHNRLYWYRQTLGQGPEFLTYFQNEAQLEKSRLLSDRFSAERPKGSFSTLEIQRTEQGDSAMYLCASSLGGTGNEQYFGPGTRLTVT.